This is a list of T cell receptor beta chains from one sample in a study of control samples from healthy donors and cancer patients. Method: immunoSEQ multiplex PCR; TCRdb's copy keeps in-frame clones and lacks some. The top ten clones hold more than 15% of a sample with fewer than 90,000 clones, more than 75% of them seen once. The sequenced sample was blood. The receptors come from a man aged 50-60 years in good health. Each CDR3 is given with its conserved first and last residue. The order of the fields is D gene, V gene, clone size, J gene, CDR3 length, CDR3 DNA, CDR3 protein. A D gene is named only where the DNA matches it firmly. Some rows have no size entry. The others give once, few or many, or a class for an expanded clone.

>-|TRBV11-2|-|TRBJ1-4|15
TGTGCCAGCAGCTTAGACGGGGAGGTAAATGAAAAACTGTTTTTT
CASSLDGEVNEKLFF
>-|TRBV12-3/TRBV12-4|-|TRBJ1-1|13
TGTGCCAGCAGTTTAAGGGAGAACACTGAAGCTTTCTTT
CASSLRENTEAFF
>TRBD2|TRBV3-1/TRBV3-2|many|TRBJ2-5|17
TGTGCCAGCAGCTCCGGGACTAGCGGGGGGAGACAAGAGACCCAGTACTTC
CASSSGTSGGRQETQYF
>-|TRBV6-1|-|TRBJ1-6|16
TGTGCCAGCAGTGCTCTGGCAGGGAACTATAATTCACCCCTCCACTTT
CASSALAGNYNSPLHF
>-|TRBV19|-|TRBJ1-1|13
TGTGCCAGTACCCCTTCCCTATACACTGAAGCTTTCTTT
CASTPSLYTEAFF
>-|TRBV12-3/TRBV12-4|-|TRBJ1-5|13
TGTGCCAGCAGTCGACAGACTAATCAGCCCCAGCATTTT
CASSRQTNQPQHF
>-|TRBV18|-|TRBJ1-6|14
TGTGCCAGCTCACCAAACGGGGAAAATTCACCCCTCCACTTT
CASSPNGENSPLHF
>-|TRBV6-2/TRBV6-3|-|TRBJ1-4|17
TGTGCCAGCAGCCTCGATTCGGCACCCGCAACTAATGAAAAACTGTTTTTT
CASSLDSAPATNEKLFF
>-|TRBV27|-|TRBJ1-5|13
TGTGCCAGCAGTTTTGGGACCAATCAGCCCCAGCATTTT
CASSFGTNQPQHF
>TRBD2|TRBV12-5|-|TRBJ2-2|16
TGTGCTAGTGGCCCCCGACTAGCAGTAAACACCGGGGAGCTGTTTTTT
CASGPRLAVNTGELFF
>TRBD2|TRBV5-4|-|TRBJ2-3|15
TGTGCCAGCAGCTTTGGGACTAGCCCCACAGATACGCAGTATTTT
CASSFGTSPTDTQYF
>-|TRBV21-1|-|TRBJ1-3|15
TGTGCCAGCAGCAAATACAACAGGGAGGTAAACACCATATATTTT
CASSKYNREVNTIYF
>-|TRBV12-3/TRBV12-4|-|TRBJ1-5|13
TGTGCCAGCAGTTCTGGACAGATTCAGCCCCAGCATTTT
CASSSGQIQPQHF
>TRBD1|TRBV5-6|-|TRBJ1-4|15
TGTGCCAGCAGCTCCGCGGGACAGGCTAATGAAAAACTGTTTTTT
CASSSAGQANEKLFF
>-|TRBV9|-|TRBJ2-5|16
TGTGCCAGCAGCACTCGCCAGGCTGGGGCGGGAGAGACCCAGTACTTC
CASSTRQAGAGETQYF
>TRBD1|TRBV4-1|once|TRBJ2-3|17
TGCGCCAGCAGCCGGAGCCAGGGGGCGCGCGGCACAGATACGCAGTATTTT
CASSRSQGARGTDTQYF
>-|TRBV10-1|-|TRBJ1-2|16
TGCGCCAGCAGTGAAAACCGGGTCTCACTCCTTTATGGCTACACCTTC
CASSENRVSLLYGYTF
>TRBD1|TRBV9|-|TRBJ1-1|17
TGTGCCAGCAGCTCTACCGGGACAGGGGGCTGGGGGACTGAAGCTTTCTTT
CASSSTGTGGWGTEAFF
>TRBD2|TRBV27|-|TRBJ2-3|16
TGTGCCAGCAGTTTAGTGGCTAGCGGGGGCACAGATACGCAGTATTTT
CASSLVASGGTDTQYF
>-|TRBV7-2|once|TRBJ2-5|14
TGTGCCAGCAGCTTGGGAAAGCAATGGGAGACCCAGTACTTC
CASSLGKQWETQYF
>TRBD1|TRBV13|-|TRBJ1-1|17
TGTGCCAGCAGCACCCGGGACAGCACCTTCATGAACACTGAAGCTTTCTTT
CASSTRDSTFMNTEAFF
>-|TRBV4-3|-|TRBJ2-5|15
TGCGCCAGCAGCCAAGGAGACTATCCCCAAGAGACCCAGTACTTC
CASSQGDYPQETQYF
>-|TRBV7-7|-|TRBJ2-1|15
TGTGCTAGCAGCTTGACAGGTGAAACACCCAATGAGCAGTTCTTC
CASSLTGETPNEQFF